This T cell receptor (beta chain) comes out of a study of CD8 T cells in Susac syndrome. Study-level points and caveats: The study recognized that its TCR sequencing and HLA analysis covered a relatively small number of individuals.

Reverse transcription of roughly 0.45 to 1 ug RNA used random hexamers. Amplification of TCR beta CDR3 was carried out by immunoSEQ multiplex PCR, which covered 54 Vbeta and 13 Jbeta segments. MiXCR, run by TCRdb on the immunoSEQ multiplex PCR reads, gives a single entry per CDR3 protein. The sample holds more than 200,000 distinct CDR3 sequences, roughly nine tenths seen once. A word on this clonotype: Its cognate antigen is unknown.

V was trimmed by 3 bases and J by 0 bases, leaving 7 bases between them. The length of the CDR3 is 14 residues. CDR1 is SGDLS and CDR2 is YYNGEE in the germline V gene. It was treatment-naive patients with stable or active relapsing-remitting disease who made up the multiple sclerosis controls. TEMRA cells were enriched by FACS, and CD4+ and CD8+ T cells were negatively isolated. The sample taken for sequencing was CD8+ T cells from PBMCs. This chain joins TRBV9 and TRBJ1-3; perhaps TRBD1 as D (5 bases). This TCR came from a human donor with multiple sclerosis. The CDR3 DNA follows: TGTGCCAGCAGCGCCAGGGTCTCTGGAAACACCATATATTTT. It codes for CASSARVSGNTIYF.